The source of this TCR beta chain is a study of CD8 T cells in Susac syndrome. Germline values: CDR1 DFQATT, CDR2 SNEGSKA (reference sequence). The CDR3 loop spans 11 amino acids. The V gene lost 6 bases and the J gene lost 6 bases, with 11 bases spanning the gap. The RNA input was about 0.5 to 1 ug, and it was reverse transcribed with random hexamers. Multiplex immunoSEQ PCR targeted 54 Vbeta and 13 Jbeta TCR beta segments. One entry per CDR3 protein, called by TCRdb with MiXCR from the immunoSEQ multiplex PCR reads. The sample lists roughly 200,000 distinct CDR3 sequences, roughly 95% occurring once.

J is TRBJ1-1 and V is TRBV20-1, with D perhaps TRBD1 (5 bases). The material sequenced was CD4+ T cells from PBMCs. This clonotype was obtained from a human donor in good health. The CDR3 protein is CSASRVSEAFF. The CDR3 nucleotides read TGCAGTGCAAGCAGGGTTTCTGAAGCTTTCTTT.